This entry lists 9 T cell receptor beta chains sequenced from one sample in a study of blood T cell repertoires in COVID-19. The data were produced by immunoSEQ multiplex PCR, yet TCRdb's version contains in-frame clones alone and is incomplete. This sample has 350,000 to 400,000 clones, with roughly 90% found just once. The material sequenced was peripheral blood. All receptors derive from a woman in her twenties or thirties with COVID-19, enrolled during active disease.

The chain links TRBV10-2 to TRBJ2-3; TRBD2 aligns across 8 bases. Trimming cost V 8 bases and J 2 bases; bases outside gene matches: 9. The length of the CDR3 is 15 residues. Germline CDR1 is WSHSY and CDR2 is SAAADI. CDR3 nucleotide sequence: TGCGCCAGCTCGGGGCGGGGGGTAGTCACAGATACGCAGTATTTT. Amino acid sequence: CASSGRGVVTDTQYF.

This clone came up once. The genes are TRBV6-1 and TRBJ1-5; 7 nucleotides agree with TRBD1. J lost 6 bases, V lost 2 bases, and 13 bases had no gene match. The germline V gene encodes CDR1 MNHNS and CDR2 SASEGT. The CDR3 runs 17 residues. CDR3 protein: CASSERVRTGGAQPQHF. As DNA, the CDR3 is TGTGCCAGCAGTGAAAGAGTTAGGACAGGAGGGGCTCAGCCCCAGCATTTT.

This chain uses TRBV6-6 with TRBJ2-2; 10 bases align to TRBD2. Germline trimming cut 5 bases from V and 0 bases from J; bases unmatched to any gene: 6. The CDR3 is 17 residues long. Germline values: CDR1 MNHNY, CDR2 SVGAGI (reference sequence). DNA for the CDR3: TGTGCCAGCAGTCCAGGACTAGCGGTCCCGAACACCGGGGAGCTGTTTTTT. Amino acid sequence: CASSPGLAVPNTGELFF.

This chain joins TRBV7-9 and TRBJ1-2; a weak D match, TRBD1 (5 bases). The CDR3 is 14 residues long. V lost 5 bases, J lost 6 bases, and 16 bases lay in between. Germline CDR1 SEHNR, CDR2 FQNEAQ (reference sequence). The CDR3 sequence is CASSPSPDRDGYTF. DNA for the CDR3: TGTGCCAGCAGCCCAAGCCCAGACAGAGATGGCTACACCTTC. The full variable domain, in which reference TRBV7-9 and TRBJ1-2 provide the parts outside the CDR3, is DTGVSQNPRHKITKRGQNVTFRCDPISEHNRLYWYRQTLGQGPEFLTYFQNEAQLEKSRLLSDRFSAERPKGSFSTLEIQRTEQGDSAMYLCASSPSPDRDGYTFGSGTRLTVV.

The gene calls are TRBV6-5 and TRBJ2-7; maybe TRBD1 (6 bases). The CDR3 consists of 13 residues. The V and J ends lost 6 bases and 5 bases respectively, with 14 bases between them. The germline V gene has CDR1 MNHEY and CDR2 SVGAGI. The DNA for the CDR3 is TGTGCCAGCAGCGCCACAGGGTACCACGAGCAGTACGTC. It encodes CASSATGYHEQYV.

This clone appeared once. The rearrangement uses TRBV4-3 and TRBJ1-6; no definite D call. In germline, CDR1 is LGHNA, CDR2 YSLEER. The CDR3 runs to 20 residues. The V end was cut by 3 bases, the J end by 0 bases, with 21 bases between. CDR3 nucleotides: TGCGCCAGCAGCCAGATTCGGGGAATAGGACTTAGCTCCTATAATTCACCCCTCCACTTT. The encoded protein is CASSQIRGIGLSSYNSPLHF.

The rearrangement joins TRBV7-8 to TRBJ2-3, with 10 nucleotides matching TRBD2. Germline V gene sequence: CDR1 SGHVS, CDR2 FQNEAQ. V trimming: 1 base; J trimming: 9 bases; junction bases outside the gene matches: 7. This CDR3 has 15 amino acids. CDR3 DNA: TGTGCCAGCAGCTTAGGGTCTAGCGGGGGTGGCACGCAGTATTTT. Translation: CASSLGSSGGGTQYF.

As regards this clone: The identical CDR3 is also encoded by other nucleotide sequences in the sample. The chain uses TRBV6-5 and TRBJ1-1; D is perhaps TRBD1 (5 bases). The CDR3 totals 13 residues. Germline CDR1 is MNHEY and CDR2 is SVGAGI. With 6 bases removed from V and 1 base from J, the gap between germline ends came to 9 bases. The CDR3 DNA follows: TGTGCCAGCAGCTATGACAGGAACACTGAAGCTTTCTTT. This translates into CASSYDRNTEAFF.

The rearrangement joins TRBV24-1 to TRBJ2-1, with 11 nucleotides matching TRBD2. V shed 0 bases, J shed 10 bases, and the junction held 7 bases outside the gene matches. CDR3 length: 16 amino acids. The germline CDR1 and CDR2 sequences are KGHDR and SFDVKD. The CDR3 DNA reads TGTGCCACCAGTGATTTGGGACTAGCGGGTTCGGGCGAGCAGTTCTTC. Translating it yields CATSDLGLAGSGEQFF.